These 30 T cell receptor beta chains were all obtained from the same sample, sequenced in a study of blood T cell repertoires in COVID-19. TCRdb's table, derived via immunoSEQ multiplex PCR, lists solely in-frame clones and lacks some. The sample comprises some 110,000 clones, approximately 80% of which are singletons, and approximately 5.6% rests with the top ten. The sequenced sample consisted of peripheral blood. These receptors were collected from a man aged 65 to 85 with acute or convalescent COVID-19.

V usage is TRBV5-6 and J usage is TRBJ1-5; weak D call: TRBD1 (5 bases). The CDR3 loop spans 18 amino acids. Per the germline V gene, CDR1 is SGHDT and CDR2 is YYEEEE. Trimming removed 4 bases from V and 0 bases from J, with 20 bases in between. The CDR3 DNA is TGTGCCAGCAGCCTGACTACCGGGGGATGGAATAGCAATCAGCCCCAGCATTTT. Its translation is CASSLTTGGWNSNQPQHF.

The chain joins TRBV28 to TRBJ1-2, with D perhaps TRBD1 (5 bases). V was cut by 6 bases and J by 3 bases, with 14 bases left in between. The CDR3 spans 14 residues. CDR1 is MDHEN and CDR2 is SYDVKM in the germline V gene. CDR3 region: CASRGPQGDYGYTF. The CDR3 DNA sequence: TGTGCCAGCAGGGGCCCCCAGGGCGACTATGGCTACACCTTC.

The chain joins TRBV28 to TRBJ2-7; D may be TRBD1 (6 bases). V was pared by 3 bases and J by 0 bases, with 15 bases between. Looked up from germline, CDR1 is MDHEN and CDR2 is SYDVKM. CDR3 size: 16 residues. Here the CDR3 DNA reads TGTGCCAGCAGTTTGGGGCCAGACAGGAGCTCCTACGAGCAGTACTTC. It yields the protein CASSLGPDRSSYEQYF.

CDR3 residues: CAWSQNNEQFF. The CDR3 DNA follows: TGTGCCTGGAGTCAAAACAATGAGCAGTTCTTC. This chain connects TRBV30 to TRBJ2-1; no firm D call. CDR1 is GTSNPN and CDR2 is SVGIG in the germline V gene (reference sequence). V gave up 2 bases and J gave up 5 bases, with 4 bases separating them. The CDR3 runs to 11 residues.

The V call is TRBV10-3, the J call TRBJ2-5; 12 bases agree with TRBD2. Germline CDR1 is ENHRY and CDR2 is SYGVKD. The CDR3 length is 14 residues. The V segment lost 6 bases and the J segment 4 bases; nucleotides outside the gene matches: 3. This CDR3 reads CAIRPGLAGETQYF. In nucleotides, the CDR3 is TGTGCCATCAGACCGGGACTAGCGGGAGAGACCCAGTACTTC.

The J gene is TRBJ2-1, the V gene TRBV4-2; maybe TRBD2 (6 bases). Trimming cost V 6 bases and J 8 bases, with 14 bases left between them. The CDR3 is 13 residues long. Looked up from germline, CDR1 is LGHNA and CDR2 is YNFKEQ. CDR3 sequence: CASSGLPLDEQFF. DNA of the CDR3: TGTGCCAGCAGTGGACTACCCTTGGATGAGCAGTTCTTC.

The chain links TRBV4-2 to TRBJ2-7; 10 nucleotides line up with TRBD2. Germline V gene data show CDR1 as LGHNA and CDR2 as YNFKEQ. This CDR3 has 18 amino acids. V lost 2 bases to trimming and J lost 5 bases; unmatched junction nucleotides: 15. The CDR3 protein is CASSQQPGASGSFNEQYF. DNA for the CDR3: TGTGCCAGCAGCCAACAACCCGGGGCTAGCGGGAGTTTCAACGAGCAGTACTTC.

The J gene is TRBJ2-1, the V gene TRBV7-9; D not certain. CDR1 is SEHNR, CDR2 FQNEAQ, per germline (reference sequence). This CDR3 region has 13 residues. V lost 7 bases and J 5 bases, leaving 12 bases between the germline ends. The CDR3, as DNA: TGTGCCAGCACCCCTGTGGGCCACAATGAGCAGTTCTTC. Its translation is CASTPVGHNEQFF.

This clone was counted only a few times. The same CDR3 is also encoded by other DNA sequences in this sample. The rearrangement joins TRBV6-5 to TRBJ2-7, with TRBD1 identical over 8 bases. Losses at the gene ends were 4 bases for V and 3 bases for J; bases not matched to a gene: 8. Germline values: CDR1 MNHEY, CDR2 SVGAGI. The CDR3 is made up of 15 amino acids. CDR3 sequence reads: CASSFTGTGGYEQYF. The CDR3 nucleotides read TGTGCCAGCAGTTTCACCGGGACAGGAGGCTACGAGCAGTACTTC.

This chain joins TRBV5-1 and TRBJ1-6; weak D call: TRBD1 (5 bases). CDR3 size: 13 residues. From germline, CDR1 is SGHRS and CDR2 YFSETQ. V lost 2 bases to trimming and J lost 11 bases, with 11 bases between them. The CDR3 region is CASSLGTTAPLHF. In DNA, the CDR3 is TGCGCCAGCAGCTTAGGGACTACGGCACCCCTCCACTTT. The full variable domain, with the rest looked up from reference TRBV5-1 and TRBJ1-6, is KAGVTQTPRYLIKTRGQQVTLSCSPISGHRSVSWYQQTPGQGLQFLFEYFSETQRNKGNFPGRFSGRQFSNSRSEMNVSTLELGDSALYLCASSLGTTAPLHFGNGTRLTVT.

This clone was found a few times. This chain connects TRBV10-3 to TRBJ2-5; 11 positions agree with TRBD2. Per the germline V gene, CDR1 is ENHRY and CDR2 is SYGVKD. Germline trimming cut 3 bases from V and 5 bases from J; bases unmatched to any gene: 8. This CDR3 has 16 residues. CDR3 sequence reads: CAISDHVVAGGETQYF. In nucleotides, the CDR3 is TGTGCCATCAGTGATCATGTAGTAGCGGGGGGGGAGACCCAGTACTTC.

The V gene is TRBV21-1, the J gene TRBJ1-1; the listed D gene, TRBD1, was not tested against the DNA. TRBV21-1 is described as a pseudogene. The CDR3 contains 14 residues. The CDR3 is CASSKVPVNTEAFF. As DNA, the CDR3 is TGTGCCAGCAGCAAAGTCCCAGTAAACACTGAAGCTTTCTTT.

The chain combines TRBV7-3 with TRBJ1-5; D is unresolved. The V gene lost 5 bases and the J gene lost 4 bases, with 9 bases spanning the gap. The CDR3 consists of 13 residues. In germline, CDR1 is SGHTA, CDR2 FQGTGA. For the CDR3, the DNA is TGTGCCAGCAGCCCAGGAATTAATCAGCCCCAGCATTTT. Translation gives CASSPGINQPQHF.

The chain uses TRBV15 and TRBJ2-2; perhaps TRBD2 as D (6 bases). V dropped 1 base and J dropped 6 bases, with 12 bases sitting between them. The CDR3 extends over 15 amino acids. Germline lookup yields CDR1 LNHNV and CDR2 YYDKDF (reference sequence). The CDR3 spells CATSRGPAGSGELFF. CDR3 in DNA: TGTGCCACCAGCAGAGGACCAGCGGGCTCCGGGGAGCTGTTTTTT. Full variable domain (outside the CDR3, taken from reference TRBV15 and TRBJ2-2): DAMVIQNPRYQVTQFGKPVTLSCSQTLNHNVMYWYQQKSSQAPKLLFHYYDKDFNNEADTPDNFQSRRPNTSFCFLDIRSPGLGDTAMYLCATSRGPAGSGELFFGEGSRLTVL.

This clone has a handful of counts. The chain uses TRBV7-2 and TRBJ2-5; D is uncertain. CDR3 size: 14 residues. The V gene lost 1 base and the J gene lost 3 bases, with 9 bases spanning the gap. CDR1 is SGHTA, CDR2 FQGNSA, per germline. This CDR3 is CASSLVSPEETQYF. For the CDR3, the DNA is TGTGCCAGCAGCTTAGTGTCCCCAGAAGAGACCCAGTACTTC.

This clone has only a few counts. The rearrangement uses TRBV27 and TRBJ2-7; possibly TRBD2 for D (7 bases). Germline assignment: CDR1 MNHEY and CDR2 SMNVEV (reference sequence). CDR3 length: 15 residues. The V end lost 5 bases, the J end lost 3 bases, and 17 bases lay between the germline ends. This chain's CDR3 is CASSSSRGARYEQYF. The CDR3 DNA reads as TGTGCCAGCAGTAGCTCCCGGGGGGCGCGCTACGAGCAGTACTTC.

The chain is built from TRBV4-3 and TRBJ1-6; D gene unclear. V was cut by 0 bases and J by 0 bases, with 12 bases left in between. Germline V CDR1 and CDR2: LGHNA, YSLEER. The CDR3 contains 18 residues. CDR3 in DNA: TGCGCCAGCAGCCAAGATAATAGAGGCGGCTCCTATAATTCACCCCTCCACTTT. It translates to CASSQDNRGGSYNSPLHF.

The chain joins TRBV12-3 or TRBV12-4 to TRBJ2-1; 8 nucleotides agree with TRBD1. This CDR3 spans 12 amino acids. V gave up 6 bases and J gave up 12 bases; unmatched junction bases: 7. The CDR3 region is CASSLTGVRQFF. Here the CDR3 DNA reads TGTGCCAGCAGCCTGACAGGGGTACGGCAGTTCTTC.

The chain has TRBV5-6 and TRBJ2-5; 8 bases are shared with TRBD1. Trimming at V came to 2 bases and at J to 5 bases, leaving 2 bases not matched to a gene. This CDR3 has 13 amino acids. Germline V gene data show CDR1 as SGHDT and CDR2 as YYEEEE. CDR3 protein: CASSFQGAETQYF. In DNA form, the CDR3 reads TGTGCCAGCAGCTTTCAGGGGGCTGAGACCCAGTACTTC.

This chain uses TRBV2 with TRBJ2-1, with D possibly being TRBD1 (6 bases). This CDR3 spans 14 amino acids. Germline V lookup: CDR1 SNHLY, CDR2 FYNNEI. Trimming pared 4 bases from V and 9 bases from J, leaving 16 bases between. CDR3 coding DNA: TGTGCCAGCAGTGGGACAGCAGACGGAGGTGAGCAGTTCTTC. This sequence encodes CASSGTADGGEQFF.

The chain is built from TRBV24-1 and TRBJ2-1, with 9 bases aligning to TRBD1. Germline V lookup: CDR1 KGHDR, CDR2 SFDVKD. The CDR3 is 16 amino acids. The V segment lost 5 bases and the J segment 3 bases; nucleotides outside the gene matches: 7. In DNA, the CDR3 is TGTGCCACCAGTGCAGGGGGGACAGGGTTCTACAATGAGCAGTTCTTC. Protein product: CATSAGGTGFYNEQFF.

V usage is TRBV19 and J usage is TRBJ2-2, with 10 bases aligning to TRBD1. The germline V gene has CDR1 LNHDA and CDR2 SQIVND (reference sequence). Trimming removed 5 bases from V and 5 bases from J; junction bases left unmatched: 11. The CDR3 is 17 residues long. The CDR3 DNA follows: TGTGCCAGTAGTCCCGGGACAGGGGTTTCAAGGACCGGGGAGCTGTTTTTT. Encoded protein: CASSPGTGVSRTGELFF.

The sample holds one count of this clone. This chain connects TRBV28 to TRBJ2-6; the match to TRBD1 covers 9 bases. V shed 7 bases, J shed 1 base, and the junction held 5 bases outside the gene matches. Looked up from germline, CDR1 is MDHEN and CDR2 is SYDVKM. This CDR3 is 16 amino acids long. As DNA, the CDR3 is TGTGCCAGCACCGGGACAGGGTCTTCTGGGGCCAACGTCCTGACTTTC. This gives the protein CASTGTGSSGANVLTF.

The chain couples TRBV7-2 to TRBJ1-5; possible D gene TRBD1, 5 bases. Germline V lookup: CDR1 SGHTA, CDR2 FQGNSA. V was trimmed by 1 base and J by 6 bases, leaving 13 bases between them. The CDR3 sequence is 15 residues long. This CDR3 is CASSLGGRAAQPQHF. The CDR3 DNA reads TGTGCCAGCAGCTTAGGGGGGAGGGCAGCTCAGCCCCAGCATTTT.

V and J are TRBV9 and TRBJ2-1; 11 bases align to TRBD1. The V gene's germline CDR1 is SGDLS and CDR2 YYNGEE. The J segment lost 6 bases and the V segment lost 4 bases, leaving 3 bases of the junction unmatched. CDR3 length: 14 amino acids. The chain's CDR3 is CASSTGQGGNEQFF. In DNA, the CDR3 is TGTGCCAGCAGCACGGGACAGGGGGGCAATGAGCAGTTCTTC.

The rearrangement uses TRBV28 and TRBJ2-7, with TRBD1 matching 11 bases. This CDR3 has 16 residues. CDR1 MDHEN and CDR2 SYDVKM come from the germline V gene. The V segment lost 4 bases and the J segment 1 base; nucleotides outside the gene matches: 6. The CDR3: CASSSDRGLRSYEQYF. CDR3 nucleotides: TGTGCCAGCAGTTCGGACAGGGGGCTTAGGTCCTACGAGCAGTACTTC.

The chain is built from TRBV5-1 and TRBJ2-1; possible D gene TRBD2, 9 bases. The CDR3 totals 17 residues. CDR1 is SGHRS and CDR2 is YFSETQ in the germline V gene. The V gene lost 3 bases and the J gene lost 4 bases, with 20 bases spanning the gap. CDR3 loop: CASSSDRALAGYNEQFF. As DNA, the CDR3 is TGCGCCAGCAGCTCGGACAGGGCGCTAGCGGGGTACAATGAGCAGTTCTTC.

This chain uses TRBV4-1 with TRBJ1-5, with D unclear. Germline V CDR1 and CDR2: MGHRA, YSYEKL. This CDR3 region has 14 residues. V lost 0 bases and J lost 7, with 10 bases in between. CDR3 DNA: TGCGCCAGCAGCCAAGAGAGGGTAGGACAGCCCCAGCATTTT. Translated, it gives CASSQERVGQPQHF.

The chain links TRBV7-6 to TRBJ2-7; 14 bases fit TRBD2. The V gene's germline CDR1 is SGHVS and CDR2 FNYEAQ. V was clipped by 5 bases and J by 5 bases; unmatched bases: 5. The CDR3 covers 15 residues. CDR3 protein: CASSPGTSGGHEQYF. For the CDR3, the DNA is TGTGCCAGCAGCCCCGGGACTAGCGGGGGTCACGAGCAGTACTTC.

The V gene is TRBV6-6, the J gene TRBJ1-2, with 8 positions matching TRBD1. With V trimmed by 5 bases and J by 8 bases, 7 bases remained unmatched. The CDR3 totals 13 residues. Germline lookup yields CDR1 MNHNY and CDR2 SVGAGI (reference sequence). The CDR3 sequence is CASSPDREAGYTF. CDR3 in DNA: TGTGCCAGCAGTCCGGACAGGGAGGCAGGCTACACCTTC.